Below are 12 T cell receptor beta chains sequenced from a single sample in a study of glioma-infiltrating T cells. The iRepertoire nested amplicon-rescue multiplex PCR amplified TCR alpha and beta CDR3s from RNA. TCRdb ran MiXCR on the multiplex PCR reads and lists one entry per CDR3 protein. The table has about 190,000 distinct CDR3 sequences, more than 25% seen once. The sample taken for sequencing was glioma tissue, nonneoplastic brain tissue, or PBMCs (not recorded which). These receptors originate from a human donor with low-grade glioma or glioblastoma, undergoing nonglioma brain surgery, or in good health (not recorded which).

Comments on this clonotype: A much more abundant neighbour one base away suggests this may be a read error. The chain is built from TRBV4-1 and TRBJ2-7, with D maybe TRBD2 (6 bases). Per germline, CDR1 MGHRA and CDR2 YSYEKL. The CDR3 has 13 residues. Trimming took off 8 bases at V and 3 bases at J, with 14 bases between the two ends. The chain's CDR3 is CASAQGGNYEQYF. Here the CDR3 DNA reads TGCGCCAGCGCCCAGGGCGGGAACTACGAGCAGTACTTC.

On this clonotype itself: A single base separates this from a much larger clone, so it may be a read error. This rearrangement joins TRBV28 to TRBJ2-1, with D perhaps TRBD2 (6 bases). Germline V gives CDR1 MDHEN, CDR2 SYDVKM. V was trimmed by 1 base and J by 7 bases, leaving 14 bases between them. The CDR3 length is 15 residues. CDR3 region: CASSLSAGRLNEQFF. CDR3 coding DNA: TGTGCCAGCAGTTTATCGGCCGGGAGACTTAATGAGCAGTTCTTC.

V usage is TRBV7-6 and J usage is TRBJ2-3, with no clear D. Per the germline V gene, CDR1 is SGHVS and CDR2 is FNYEAQ. V gave up 9 bases and J gave up 11 bases, with 24 bases separating them. CDR3 length: 14 amino acids. CDR3 in DNA: TGTGCCAGAAGCCAACCTAATTTTCGCCACGAGCAGTATTTT. It encodes CARSQPNFRHEQYF.

The chain couples TRBV7-9 to TRBJ2-2; 7 nucleotides line up with TRBD1. J lost 4 bases, V lost 3 bases, and 11 bases had no gene match. The CDR3 runs to 17 residues. Germline CDR1 and CDR2: SEHNR and FQNEAQ (reference sequence). CDR3 sequence (DNA): TGTGCCAGCAGCTTGGCCGTCAGGGGGAAGATCACCGGGGAGCTGTTTTTT. Residues: CASSLAVRGKITGELFF.

This clonotype was counted at least ten times. The rearrangement uses TRBV2 and TRBJ2-3; perhaps TRBD2 as D (5 bases). From germline, CDR1 is SNHLY and CDR2 FYNNEI. This CDR3 comprises 15 residues. V was clipped by 6 bases and J by 4 bases, with 17 bases between them. DNA for the CDR3: TGTGCCAGCAGATTCGAGGGCCTTTCGCCAGATACGCAGTATTTT. Amino acids: CASRFEGLSPDTQYF.

This clonotype was seen at least ten times. The genes are TRBV7-2 and TRBJ2-3, with D possibly being TRBD2 (6 bases). Trimming cost V 3 bases and J 2 bases, with 12 bases left between them. The length of the CDR3 is 15 residues. From germline, CDR1 is SGHTA and CDR2 FQGNSA. The CDR3: CASSFYSGPTDTQYF. Here the CDR3 DNA reads TGTGCCAGCAGCTTTTATAGCGGCCCCACAGATACGCAGTATTTT.

This clonotype was recorded at least ten times. The chain recombines TRBV20-1 with TRBJ1-1; possible D gene TRBD1, 6 bases. Trimming left V 4 bases short and J 0 bases short, with 12 bases between. Looked up from germline, CDR1 is DFQATT and CDR2 is SNEGSKA (reference sequence). There are 14 residues in the CDR3. The CDR3 sequence: CSATQNRVNTEAFF. For the CDR3, the DNA is TGCAGTGCTACACAGAACAGGGTGAACACTGAAGCTTTCTTT.

Ten or more counts support this clonotype. The chain has TRBV28 and TRBJ1-1; 9 nucleotides agree with TRBD1. Germline trimming cut 5 bases from V and 4 bases from J; bases unmatched to any gene: 8. This CDR3 contains 15 residues. Germline V gene data show CDR1 as MDHEN and CDR2 as SYDVKM. The CDR3 protein is CASSPRQGVGTEAFF. The CDR3 DNA follows: TGTGCCAGCAGTCCCCGACAGGGGGTGGGCACTGAAGCTTTCTTT.

Many counts were recorded for this clonotype. This chain links TRBV27 with TRBJ2-5; the D gene is possibly TRBD2 (6 bases). This CDR3 contains 15 residues. V lost 3 bases and J lost 0, with 11 bases in between. The V gene's germline CDR1 is MNHEY and CDR2 SMNVEV (reference sequence). The CDR3: CASSFRGLDQETQYF. The CDR3 bases are TGTGCCAGCAGTTTTAGGGGACTGGACCAAGAGACCCAGTACTTC.

The CDR3 loop reads CASSLRQGSYNEQYF. The DNA of the CDR3 is TGTGCCAGCAGTTTACGACAGGGGTCTTACAATGAGCAGTACTTC. The chain uses TRBV12-3 or TRBV12-4 and TRBJ2-7; 8 bases fit TRBD1. The CDR3 totals 15 residues. V dropped 2 bases and J dropped 7; count of bases not matched to a gene: 10.

On this clonotype itself: A much larger clone differs by one base, so this may be a read error. The chain employs TRBV7-9 and TRBJ2-1; possibly TRBD2 for D (5 bases). The CDR3 is 16 amino acids. V was clipped by 1 base and J by 7 bases, with 17 bases between them. The germline V gene has CDR1 SEHNR and CDR2 FQNEAQ (reference sequence). The DNA for the CDR3 is TGTGCCAGCAGCTTAGTTTCGGGAATAGCGACAAATGAGCAGTTCTTC. Protein sequence: CASSLVSGIATNEQFF.

Details on this clonotype: A much larger clone differs from this one at a single base, so this may be a read error. The genes are TRBV5-1 and TRBJ2-1; D perhaps matches TRBD2 (5 bases). The CDR3 contains 16 residues. Trimming shortened V by 0 bases and J by 0 bases, and 10 bases separated the two germline ends. Germline V gene sequence: CDR1 SGHRS, CDR2 YFSETQ. The CDR3: CASSLEASCSYNEQFF. CDR3 DNA: TGCGCCAGCAGCTTGGAGGCTAGCTGCTCCTACAATGAGCAGTTCTTC.